Listed below are T cell receptor beta chains from one sample, sequenced in a study of human T cells and chemical hapten exposure. MiXCR was run by TCRdb on the RACE reads, yielding one entry per CDR3 protein. The table has some 100,000 distinct CDR3 sequences, about a tenth seen once. Sample: whole blood, taken in connection with sensitization to the hapten diphenylcyclopropenone (DPC). All receptors come from a woman aged 40-49 years with alopecia areata. Some clones in this sample may be carry-over from other donors' samples. CDR3s leave out the opening cysteine and the closing phenylalanine or tryptophan.

j_call v_call cdr3_aa
TRBJ1-2 TRBV4-2 ASSQWIGLDYGYT
TRBJ1-2 TRBV5-1 ASSLAANYGYT
TRBJ1-5 TRBV6-2/TRBV6-3 ASSYVAVPGPQH
TRBJ2-5 TRBV5-1 ASSRQNQETQY
TRBJ2-2 TRBV5-1 ASSLTQGGGELF
TRBJ2-2 TRBV6-5 ASSKTGGNSGELF
TRBJ1-2 TRBV4-3 ASSPGQGAGYGYT
TRBJ1-5 TRBV20-1 SAVTREGSNQPQH
TRBJ1-1 TRBV16 ASQGTGAQNTEAF
TRBJ2-2 TRBV6-5 ASSQDSANTGELF
TRBJ1-2 TRBV12-3/TRBV12-4 ASSTENYGYT
TRBJ2-7 TRBV12-3/TRBV12-4 ASSSTTDYEQY
TRBJ2-5 TRBV5-4 ASSLDPGQETQY
TRBJ2-1 TRBV2 ASSAGAVLPGEQF
TRBJ1-2 TRBV28 ASSSQGGAGGYT
TRBJ2-7 TRBV4-1 ASSQDYTNYEQY
TRBJ2-4 TRBV18 ASSPTGAGNIQY
TRBJ1-3 TRBV13 ASSLRRVRSGNTIY
TRBJ1-2 TRBV12-3/TRBV12-4 ASSAVEYYGYT
TRBJ2-5 TRBV7-3 ASSLNSRGFQETQY
TRBJ2-4 TRBV10-3 AISESGRAKNIQY
TRBJ1-1 TRBV12-3/TRBV12-4 ASIIQDGNTEAF
TRBJ1-6 TRBV10-3 AISEFGTGSNSPLH
TRBJ2-1 TRBV6-2/TRBV6-3 ASSPIASPPNEQF
TRBJ2-5 TRBV3-1 ASSQEPSRWGGETQY
TRBJ2-3 TRBV28 ASSALDGTDTQY
TRBJ2-3 TRBV30 AWSAGTGNTDTQY
TRBJ2-1 TRBV6-5 ASSYAGASYNEQF
TRBJ1-2 TRBV19 ASSIGANYGYT
TRBJ2-2 TRBV6-5 ASSLGSGLGELF
TRBJ1-1 TRBV5-1 ASSSRTGNTEAF
TRBJ1-2 TRBV4-1 ASSQQGDYGYT
TRBJ1-5 TRBV20-1 SARRYSNQPQH